Shown below are 24 T cell receptor beta chains from a single sample sequenced in a study of cytomegalovirus exposure and HLA in healthy donors. It was with 60 Vbeta and 13 Jbeta primers that the PCR ran. Generated by immunoSEQ multiplex PCR, the TCRdb table keeps only in-frame clones and is missing some. The table has fewer than 200,000 clones, about 80% seen once. The sample comprised PBMCs. All receptors come from a young man in good health and CMV-seropositive.

This sequence joins TRBV10-2 and TRBJ2-5; 14 positions match TRBD2. In germline, CDR1 is WSHSY, CDR2 SAAADI. The V and J ends lost 7 bases and 5 bases, in that order; junction bases with no gene match: 12. CDR3 length equals 17 residues. Here the CDR3 DNA reads TGCGCCAGCACGGGACTAGCGGGAGCTGGGCCTCGGGAGACCCAGTACTTC. Translation: CASTGLAGAGPRETQYF.

The chain links TRBV19 to TRBJ1-1, with D perhaps TRBD1 (6 bases). The CDR3 contains 15 residues. Germline V lookup: CDR1 LNHDA, CDR2 SQIVND (reference sequence). With 4 bases removed from V and 1 base from J, the gap between germline ends came to 13 bases. Written as DNA, the CDR3 is TGTGCCAGTAGTACCGACCCGACAGGGAACACTGAAGCTTTCTTT. Translated: CASSTDPTGNTEAFF.

The chain recombines TRBV6-5 with TRBJ1-2; 7 nucleotides match TRBD1. The CDR3 extends over 15 amino acids. Unmatched junction bases numbered 16, after V lost 9 bases and J lost 6 bases. In germline, CDR1 is MNHEY, CDR2 SVGAGI. The CDR3: CASSPGTANTHGYTF. CDR3 bases: TGTGCCAGTAGTCCCGGGACAGCGAACACCCATGGCTACACCTTC.

J is TRBJ1-1 and V is TRBV7-6; D gene ambiguous. This CDR3 contains 13 residues. V shed 1 base and J shed 4 bases, with 7 bases lying between them. Germline-derived CDR1 and CDR2 are SGHVS and FNYEAQ. The CDR3 here is CASSLGLSTEAFF. The CDR3 DNA reads as TGTGCCAGCAGCTTAGGCCTCAGCACTGAAGCTTTCTTT.

This clone turned up a few times. This rearrangement joins TRBV7-9 to TRBJ2-7; 8 bases align to TRBD1. V trimming: 7 bases; J trimming: 5 bases; junction bases outside the gene matches: 10. The V gene's germline CDR1 is SEHNR and CDR2 FQNEAQ (reference sequence). This CDR3 region has 14 residues. The CDR3 bases are TGTGCCAGCATCGCCCCGGACAGGGTCAACGAGCAGTACTTC. Protein: CASIAPDRVNEQYF.

V is TRBV7-6 and J is TRBJ1-4; TRBD1 matches at 9 bases. The CDR3 has 16 residues. Germline V gives CDR1 SGHVS, CDR2 FNYEAQ. Trimming cost V 2 bases and J 5 bases; bases outside gene matches: 6. In nucleotides, the CDR3 is TGTGCCAGCAGCTTAAGGCTGGGGACAGGGAATGAAAAACTGTTTTTT. This translates into CASSLRLGTGNEKLFF.

This clone was seen a few times. The chain couples TRBV29-1 to TRBJ1-1; 9 nucleotides line up with TRBD1. The CDR3 is 16 residues long. V shed 7 bases, J shed 3 bases, and the junction held 15 bases outside the gene matches. Germline V gene lookup returns CDR1 SQVTM and CDR2 ANQGSEA. CDR3 DNA sequence: TGCAGCGGAACACAGGGGGCTATTGACGAGGACACTGAAGCTTTCTTT. Protein: CSGTQGAIDEDTEAFF. Together with reference TRBV29-1 and TRBJ1-1, the CDR3 gives the full variable domain: SAVISQKPSRDICQRGTSLTIQCQVDSQVTMMFWYRQQPGQSLTLIATANQGSEATYESGFVIDKFPISRPNLTFSTLTVSNMSPEDSSIYLCSGTQGAIDEDTEAFFGQGTRLTVV.

The chain is built from TRBV10-1 and TRBJ2-2; D unclear. V lost 8 bases to trimming and J lost 3 bases, with 13 bases between them. The CDR3 runs 14 residues. Germline CDR1 is WNHNN and CDR2 is SYGVQD (reference sequence). The CDR3 DNA is TGCGCCAGCGCTAGGAGCGCGGACACCGGGGAGCTGTTTTTT. Protein product: CASARSADTGELFF.

This sequence joins TRBV19 and TRBJ2-7; D remains ambiguous. The V end lost 4 bases, the J end lost 4 bases, and 8 bases lay between the germline ends. The germline gives CDR1 LNHDA, CDR2 SQIVND (reference sequence). This CDR3 is built from 12 residues. CDR3 loop: CASSNGPYEQYF. Here the CDR3 DNA reads TGTGCCAGTAGTAATGGGCCATACGAGCAGTACTTC.

The chain carries TRBV6-5 and TRBJ1-1, with 8 bases aligning to TRBD1. The J segment lost 4 bases and the V segment lost 5 bases, leaving 9 bases of the junction unmatched. The CDR3 is made up of 15 amino acids. Germline V CDR1 and CDR2: MNHEY, SVGAGI. CDR3 amino acids: CASSPPQGVSTEAFF. CDR3 DNA: TGTGCCAGCAGTCCTCCACAGGGGGTGAGCACTGAAGCTTTCTTT.

The J gene is TRBJ2-1, the V gene TRBV29-1, with 7 bases identical to TRBD2. The CDR3 sequence is 14 residues long. Trimming at V came to 6 bases and at J to 0 bases, leaving 5 bases not matched to a gene. Per germline, CDR1 SQVTM and CDR2 ANQGSEA. Written as DNA, the CDR3 is TGCAGCGTCCTCGGCGGGAGCTCCTACAATGAGCAGTTCTTC. Its protein is CSVLGGSSYNEQFF.

The chain links TRBV21-1 to TRBJ2-1; the table calls TRBD1, which could not be checked here. TRBV21-1 is assigned pseudogene status. CDR3 length: 16 residues. The CDR3 DNA reads TGTGCCAGCAGCGTTTCGTGGGACAGGCAAGACAATGAGCAGTTCTTC. Translating gives CASSVSWDRQDNEQFF.

J is TRBJ2-7 and V is TRBV10-3; 7 bases map to TRBD2. CDR1 is ENHRY, CDR2 SYGVKD, per germline. Trimming took 3 bases from V and 0 from J; bases not matched to a gene: 17. CDR3 length equals 19 residues. The CDR3 DNA follows: TGTGCCATCAGTGAACTCGGGGCTGGGCTAGCGGCAAGCTCCTACGAGCAGTACTTC. Translation gives CAISELGAGLAASSYEQYF.

V and J are TRBV2 and TRBJ2-7; 7 nucleotides align to TRBD2. Germline CDR1 and CDR2: SNHLY and FYNNEI. CDR3 length equals 13 residues. J was trimmed by 3 bases and V by 4 bases; bases with no gene match: 3. The CDR3 here is CASSVGGGYEQYF. The CDR3 DNA reads as TGTGCCAGCAGTGTGGGGGGGGGCTACGAGCAGTACTTC. Variable domain in full (rest from reference TRBV2 and TRBJ2-7): EPEVTQTPSHQVTQMGQEVILRCVPISNHLYFYWYRQILGQKVEFLVSFYNNEISEKSEIFDDQFSVERPDGSNFTLKIRSTKLEDSAMYFCASSVGGGYEQYFGPGTRLTVT.

In its sample, this clone was seen a few times. The gene calls are TRBV4-1 and TRBJ1-2; tentatively, D is TRBD1 (5 bases). There are 12 residues in the CDR3. Germline CDR1 is MGHRA and CDR2 is YSYEKL. The germline V and J ends were trimmed by 1 base and 7 bases, with 7 bases remaining between them. CDR3 loop: CASSQGGGGYTF. CDR3 coding DNA: TGCGCCAGCAGCCAAGGGGGGGGTGGCTACACCTTC.

The chain uses TRBV11-3 and TRBJ1-3, with 7 bases identical to TRBD1. The CDR3 is made up of 14 amino acids. Losses at the gene ends were 5 bases for V and 1 base for J; bases not matched to a gene: 2. Germline CDR1 reads SGHNT; CDR2 reads YENEEA. This chain's CDR3 is CASSKGQSGNTIYF. The CDR3, as DNA: TGTGCCAGCAGCAAGGGACAGTCTGGAAACACCATATATTTT.

The V gene is TRBV19, the J gene TRBJ2-1, with 12 positions matching TRBD2. This CDR3 is built from 16 residues. V was clipped by 5 bases and J by 8 bases; unmatched bases: 10. Germline CDR1 LNHDA, CDR2 SQIVND (reference sequence). The chain's CDR3 is CASSVTSGRVNDEQFF. CDR3 nucleotides: TGTGCCAGTAGTGTGACTAGCGGGAGAGTGAATGATGAGCAGTTCTTC. Full variable domain (missing parts from reference TRBV19 and TRBJ2-1): DGGITQSPKYLFRKEGQNVTLSCEQNLNHDAMYWYRQDPGQGLRLIYYSQIVNDFQKGDIAEGYSVSREKKESFPLTVTSAQKNPTAFYLCASSVTSGRVNDEQFFGPGTRLTVL.

This chain uses TRBV11-2 with TRBJ2-2; possible D gene TRBD1, 5 bases. Deletions cut 5 bases from V and 5 bases from J, with 9 bases between. The CDR3 spans 13 residues. The germline V gene has CDR1 SGHAT and CDR2 FQNNGV. CDR3 loop: CASSNGQTGELFF. Written as DNA, the CDR3 is TGTGCCAGCAGCAACGGACAAACCGGGGAGCTGTTTTTT.

The genes are TRBV7-6 and TRBJ2-1; 7 positions match TRBD1. The CDR3 runs to 14 residues. After removal of 3 bases from V and 6 bases from J, the junction contained 5 bases not matched to a gene. Per the germline V gene, CDR1 is SGHVS and CDR2 is FNYEAQ. CDR3 amino acids: CASSFFPGGNEQFF. CDR3 nucleotide sequence: TGTGCCAGCAGCTTTTTCCCAGGGGGCAATGAGCAGTTCTTC.

V is TRBV29-1 and J is TRBJ2-1; TRBD2 aligns across 7 bases. Trimming removed 6 bases from V and 7 bases from J; junction bases left unmatched: 21. There are 17 residues in the CDR3. Germline V gene lookup returns CDR1 SQVTM and CDR2 ANQGSEA. The CDR3 spells CSVRDGGEGYRGNEQFF. For the CDR3, the DNA is TGCAGCGTACGCGATGGGGGGGAGGGCTATCGAGGTAATGAGCAGTTCTTC.

CDR3 DNA: TGTGCCACCGGACAGTCTGGAAACACCATATATTTT. Translated: CATGQSGNTIYF. The V gene is TRBV10-3, the J gene TRBJ1-3; a possible D gene is TRBD1 (6 bases). Trimming pared 10 bases from V and 1 base from J, leaving 8 bases between. CDR1 ENHRY and CDR2 SYGVKD come from the germline V gene. The CDR3 loop spans 12 amino acids.

The genes are TRBV5-3 and TRBJ2-7; TRBD2 aligns across 7 bases. TRBV5-3 belongs to the ORF category, with a function that is uncertain. The CDR3 length is 12 residues. V dropped 4 bases and J dropped 2; count of bases not matched to a gene: 0. In DNA form, the CDR3 reads TGTGCCAGAAGCAGCGGGACCTACGAGCAGTACTTC. Translating it yields CARSSGTYEQYF.

The V call is TRBV10-3, the J call TRBJ2-1; 9 bases agree with TRBD2. Per germline, CDR1 ENHRY and CDR2 SYGVKD. The CDR3 extends over 15 amino acids. With 6 bases clipped from V and 9 bases from J, the junction kept 12 bases outside the gene matches. The CDR3 DNA follows: TGTGCCATCAGCCCCGGGACTAGCTCGACGGGTGAGCAGTTCTTC. This gives the protein CAISPGTSSTGEQFF.

V is TRBV28 and J is TRBJ1-4, with D possibly TRBD1 on 5 matching bases. V lost 6 bases and J 5 bases, leaving 13 bases between the germline ends. Germline CDR1 MDHEN, CDR2 SYDVKM. This CDR3 is 14 amino acids long. CDR3 amino acids: CASRHDRFNEKLFF. The DNA for the CDR3 is TGTGCCAGCAGGCATGACAGATTCAATGAAAAACTGTTTTTT. The whole variable domain, remainder taken from reference TRBV28 and TRBJ1-4, is DVKVTQSSRYLVKRTGEKVFLECVQDMDHENMFWYRQDPGLGLRLIYFSYDVKMKEKGDIPEGYSVSREKKERFSLILESASTNQTSMYLCASRHDRFNEKLFFGSGTQLSVL.